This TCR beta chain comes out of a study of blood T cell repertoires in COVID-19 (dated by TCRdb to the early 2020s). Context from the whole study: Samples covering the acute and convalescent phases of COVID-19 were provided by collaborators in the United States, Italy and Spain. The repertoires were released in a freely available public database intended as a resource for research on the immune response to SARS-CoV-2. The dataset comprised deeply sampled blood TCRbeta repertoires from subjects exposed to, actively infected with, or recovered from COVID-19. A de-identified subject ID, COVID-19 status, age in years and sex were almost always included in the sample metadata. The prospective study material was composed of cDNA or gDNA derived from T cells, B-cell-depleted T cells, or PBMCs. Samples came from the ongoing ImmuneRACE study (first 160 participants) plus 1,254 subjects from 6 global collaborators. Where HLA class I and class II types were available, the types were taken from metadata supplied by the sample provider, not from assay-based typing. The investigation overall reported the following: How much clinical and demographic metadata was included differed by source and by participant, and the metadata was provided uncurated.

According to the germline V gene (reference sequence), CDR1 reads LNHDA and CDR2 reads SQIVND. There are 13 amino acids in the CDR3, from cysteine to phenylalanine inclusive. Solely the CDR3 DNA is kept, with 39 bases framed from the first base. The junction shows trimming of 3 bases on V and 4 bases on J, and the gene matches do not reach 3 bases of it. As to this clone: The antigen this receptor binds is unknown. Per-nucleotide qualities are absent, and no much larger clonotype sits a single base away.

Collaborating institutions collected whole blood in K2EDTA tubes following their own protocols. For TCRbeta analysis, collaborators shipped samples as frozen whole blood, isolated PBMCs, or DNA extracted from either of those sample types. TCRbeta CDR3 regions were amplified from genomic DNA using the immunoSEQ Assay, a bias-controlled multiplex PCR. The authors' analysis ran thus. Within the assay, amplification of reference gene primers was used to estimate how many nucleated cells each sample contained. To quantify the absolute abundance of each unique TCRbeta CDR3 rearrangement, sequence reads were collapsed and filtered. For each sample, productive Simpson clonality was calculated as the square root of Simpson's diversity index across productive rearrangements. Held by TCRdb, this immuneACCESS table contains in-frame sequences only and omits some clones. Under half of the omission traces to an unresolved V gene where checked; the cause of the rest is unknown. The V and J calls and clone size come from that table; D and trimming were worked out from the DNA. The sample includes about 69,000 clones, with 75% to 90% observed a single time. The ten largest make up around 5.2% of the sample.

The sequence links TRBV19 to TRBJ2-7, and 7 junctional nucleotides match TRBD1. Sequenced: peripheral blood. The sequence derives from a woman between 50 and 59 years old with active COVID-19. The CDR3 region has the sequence CASSIARGYEQYF. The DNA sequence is TGTGCCAGTAGTATCGCCAGGGGGTACGAGCAGTACTTC.